These 2 T cell receptor beta chains originate from one sample sequenced in a study of shared clonotypes between healthy human individuals. Assay: immunoSEQ multiplex PCR; the TCRdb copy retains only in-frame clones and omits some. The sample has about 710,000 clones, roughly 72% seen once; the top ten hold roughly 1.8%. Material for sequencing was memory CD4+ T cells sorted from blood. Indicated subset: CD45RA-negative fraction. Receptor source: a woman aged 30 to 39 in good health.

In this sample, this clone turned up a few times. The chain couples TRBV10-2 to TRBJ1-2; maybe TRBD1 (5 bases). CDR1 is WSHSY and CDR2 is SAAADI in the germline V gene. V lost 0 bases and J lost 5, with 13 bases in between. The CDR3 is 15 amino acids. The CDR3 nucleotides read TGCGCCAGCAGTGAGTCCGGAGGTGGGGGTTATGGCTACACCTTC. Protein sequence: CASSESGGGGYGYTF.

The V and J genes are TRBV5-1 and TRBJ2-5; possible D gene TRBD2, 5 bases. Trimming stripped 1 base from V and 1 base from J, with 11 bases between. The CDR3 loop spans 15 amino acids. Germline lookup yields CDR1 SGHRS and CDR2 YFSETQ. For the CDR3, the DNA is TGCGCCAGCAGCTTGTTTAACGGGGTCCAAGAGACCCAGTACTTC. Translation: CASSLFNGVQETQYF. The full variable domain, in which reference TRBV5-1 and TRBJ2-5 provide the parts outside the CDR3, is KAGVTQTPRYLIKTRGQQVTLSCSPISGHRSVSWYQQTPGQGLQFLFEYFSETQRNKGNFPGRFSGRQFSNSRSEMNVSTLELGDSALYLCASSLFNGVQETQYFGPGTRLLVL.